Listed here is a single T cell receptor beta chain. This specimen belongs to a study of shared clonotypes between healthy human individuals. Some clones are missing from TCRdb's copy, which holds only in-frame ones; the method was immunoSEQ multiplex PCR. The table includes roughly 2 million clones, about 95% detected once. The CDR3 sequence is 13 residues long. V lost 1 base to trimming and J lost 8 bases, with 6 bases between them. Germline assignment: CDR1 SGHVS and CDR2 FNYEAQ. Naive CD8 isolation took CD45RO-negative cells positively selected for CCR7 and excluded terminally differentiated effector memory CD45RA+ cells.

The receptor was derived from a man aged 18 to 35 in good health. Sequencing was performed on naive CD8+ T cells sorted from blood. The chain joins TRBV7-6 to TRBJ1-6; D is unclear. The CDR3 region is CASSLGSDSPLHF. The CDR3 DNA is TGTGCCAGCAGCTTAGGGTCCGATTCACCCCTCCACTTT.